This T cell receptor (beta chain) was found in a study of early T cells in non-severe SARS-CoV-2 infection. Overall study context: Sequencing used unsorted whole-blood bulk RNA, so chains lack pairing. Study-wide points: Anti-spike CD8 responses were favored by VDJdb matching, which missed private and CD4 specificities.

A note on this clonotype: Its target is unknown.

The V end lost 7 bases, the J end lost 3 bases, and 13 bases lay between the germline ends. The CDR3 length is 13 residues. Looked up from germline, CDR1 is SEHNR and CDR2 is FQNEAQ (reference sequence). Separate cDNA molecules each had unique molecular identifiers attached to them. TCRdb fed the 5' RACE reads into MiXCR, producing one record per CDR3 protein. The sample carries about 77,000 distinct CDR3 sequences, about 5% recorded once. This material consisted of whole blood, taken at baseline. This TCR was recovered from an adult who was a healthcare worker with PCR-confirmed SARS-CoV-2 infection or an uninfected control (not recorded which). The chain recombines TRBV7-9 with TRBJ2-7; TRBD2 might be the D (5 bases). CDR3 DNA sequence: TGTGCCAGCAAGGGAGATCCCCACTACGAGCAGTACTTC. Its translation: CASKGDPHYEQYF.